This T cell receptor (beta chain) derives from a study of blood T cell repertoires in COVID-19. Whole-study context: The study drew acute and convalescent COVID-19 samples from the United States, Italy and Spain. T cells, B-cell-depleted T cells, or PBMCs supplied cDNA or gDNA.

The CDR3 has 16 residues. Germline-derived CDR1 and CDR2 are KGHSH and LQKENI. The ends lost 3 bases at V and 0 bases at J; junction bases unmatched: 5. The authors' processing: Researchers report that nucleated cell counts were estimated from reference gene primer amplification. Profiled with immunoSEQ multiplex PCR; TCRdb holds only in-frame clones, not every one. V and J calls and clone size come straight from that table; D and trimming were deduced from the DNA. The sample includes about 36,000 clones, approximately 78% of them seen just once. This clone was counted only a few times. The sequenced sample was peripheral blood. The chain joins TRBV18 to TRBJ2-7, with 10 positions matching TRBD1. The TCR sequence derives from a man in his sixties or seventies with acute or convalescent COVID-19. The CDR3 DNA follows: TGTGCCAGCTCACCCAAGGACAGGGGGGCCTCCTACGAGCAGTACTTC. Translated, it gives CASSPKDRGASYEQYF.